Listed below are T cell receptor beta chains from one sample, sequenced in a study of blood T cell repertoires in COVID-19. TCRdb's copy holds only in-frame clones and misses some; the assay was immunoSEQ multiplex PCR. The repertoire includes about 210,000 clones, around 90% of them detected once, and more than 0.95% sits in the top ten. The sample was peripheral blood. The receptors were sampled from a man aged 25 to 40 with acute or convalescent COVID-19. Both conserved end residues are part of each CDR3. D genes are given only for firm matches. The size of a clone is reported for some rows only, either as once, few or many, or as a class for expanded clones.

J gene | clone size | D gene | V gene | CDR3 DNA | CDR3 protein
TRBJ1-1 | NA | NA | TRBV6-6 | TGTGCCAGCAGTCCGTACTTGAACACTGAAGCTTTCTTT | CASSPYLNTEAFF
TRBJ1-1 | NA | NA | TRBV9 | TGTGCCAGCAGCGTAGGGGGAGGGTCCCTTGAAGCTTTCTTT | CASSVGGGSLEAFF
TRBJ1-1 | NA | NA | TRBV5-5 | TGTGCCAGCAGCTTCCATCCCTCCCGGCTCCCCAGGGGCTCAAACACTGAAGCTTTCTTT | CASSFHPSRLPRGSNTEAFF
TRBJ1-2 | NA | TRBD1 | TRBV5-6 | TGTGCCAGCAGCCGACCGGGACAGGGGATCTATGGCTACACCTTC | CASSRPGQGIYGYTF
TRBJ2-2 | NA | TRBD1 | TRBV4-1 | TGCGCCAGCAGCAATTCCGGGACAGACACCGGGGAGCTGTTTTTT | CASSNSGTDTGELFF
TRBJ2-2 | NA | NA | TRBV7-3 | TGTGCCAGCAGGACGACAGGAGGAACCGGGGAGCTGTTTTTT | CASRTTGGTGELFF
TRBJ2-5 | NA | NA | TRBV9 | TGTGCCAGCAGTCGCGGGGTAGAGACCCAGTACTTC | CASSRGVETQYF
TRBJ1-2 | NA | NA | TRBV6-5 | TGTGCCAGCAGTTACTCTATCGTGTCAGGGGATGGCTACACCTTC | CASSYSIVSGDGYTF
TRBJ2-6 | NA | NA | TRBV9 | TGTGCCAGCAGCGTAGGGGTAGGAGGAGGTGGGGCCAACGTCCTGACTTTC | CASSVGVGGGGANVLTF
TRBJ1-3 | once | NA | TRBV7-9 | TGTGCCAGCAGCTTACGGCAGGTCCCAGACACCATATATTTT | CASSLRQVPDTIYF
TRBJ2-1 | once | TRBD2 | TRBV5-1 | TGCGCCAGCAGCATGGGAGGGCCCTACAATGAGCAGTTCTTC | CASSMGGPYNEQFF
TRBJ1-2 | NA | TRBD1 | TRBV5-6 | TGTGCCAGCAGCTTGGGCGACAGGGGCAACTATGGCTACACCTTC | CASSLGDRGNYGYTF
TRBJ1-1 | NA | TRBD1 | TRBV6-5 | TGTGCCAGCAGCTTCGGGACAGGGTGGTCCGAAGCTTTCTTT | CASSFGTGWSEAFF
TRBJ1-1 | NA | NA | TRBV27 | TGTGCCAGCAGTTCCAGGGGCACGCGAACAACTGAAGCTTTCTTT | CASSSRGTRTTEAFF
TRBJ1-5 | NA | NA | TRBV11-2 | TGTGCCAGCAGCTCACGGGTCGGGGATCAGCCCCAGCATTTT | CASSSRVGDQPQHF
TRBJ2-3 | NA | NA | TRBV28 | TGTGCCAGCAGTTTTAGGCGGTACACAGATACGCAGTATTTT | CASSFRRYTDTQYF
TRBJ1-2 | NA | NA | TRBV7-2 | TGTGCCAGCAGCTTTAGGGGTAGCCTTAACTATGGCTACACCTTC | CASSFRGSLNYGYTF
TRBJ1-2 | NA | NA | TRBV6-5 | TGTGCCAGCACTTATAACGGTCACTATGGCTACACCTTC | CASTYNGHYGYTF
TRBJ1-5 | few | TRBD1 | TRBV6-1 | TGTGCCAGCAGTGTCCCCGGACAGGGGTGGAATCAGCCCCAGCATTTT | CASSVPGQGWNQPQHF
TRBJ1-6 | NA | TRBD1 | TRBV5-6 | TGTGCCAGCAGCCTGGAAAGACAGGGGAGCTCCTATAATTCACCCCTCCACTTT | CASSLERQGSSYNSPLHF